The 28 T cell receptor beta chains below all came from one sample that was sequenced in a study of shared clonotypes between healthy human individuals. Profiled with immunoSEQ multiplex PCR; TCRdb holds only in-frame clones, not every one. The repertoire holds about 1.1 million clones, with roughly 80% as singletons. Specimen: memory CD4+ T cells from PBMCs. Subset indicated: CD45RA-negative fraction. Receptors were obtained from a man younger than 35 in good health. Some clones in this sample may be carry-over from other donors' samples.

This clone was recorded a few times. The chain combines TRBV4-2 with TRBJ2-5; D remains ambiguous. The CDR3 runs to 14 residues. V was cut by 0 bases and J by 3 bases, with 8 bases left in between. Looked up from germline, CDR1 is LGHNA and CDR2 is YNFKEQ. The CDR3 nucleotides read TGTGCCAGCAGCCAAGATAGGACCAAAGAGACCCAGTACTTC. Its protein product is CASSQDRTKETQYF.

This clone has at least ten counts. V is TRBV5-1 and J is TRBJ2-1; D possibly corresponds to TRBD1 (6 bases). The germline gives CDR1 SGHRS, CDR2 YFSETQ. The CDR3 length is 15 residues. Trimming removed 4 bases from V and 4 bases from J, with 15 bases in between. CDR3 DNA: TGCGCCAGCAGCCCCCAGGGGCCTAAATACAATGAGCAGTTCTTC. Translating it yields CASSPQGPKYNEQFF.

The rearrangement uses TRBV7-2 and TRBJ2-3; weak D call: TRBD1 (6 bases). CDR1 is SGHTA and CDR2 is FQGNSA in the germline V gene. V was clipped by 5 bases and J by 4 bases, with 7 bases between them. This CDR3 is built from 12 residues. CDR3 coding DNA: TGTGCCAGCAGCCGACAGGCAGATACGCAGTATTTT. Translating it yields CASSRQADTQYF.

This sequence joins TRBV19 and TRBJ2-7; 8 bases are a match to TRBD1. CDR3 length: 14 residues. V lost 9 bases to trimming and J lost 7 bases; unmatched junction nucleotides: 14. Germline V gene lookup returns CDR1 LNHDA and CDR2 SQIVND (reference sequence). This CDR3 reads CASRLDREAREQYF. The CDR3 DNA reads TGTGCCAGCCGCCTGGACAGGGAGGCGCGGGAGCAGTACTTC.

The chain uses TRBV6-5 and TRBJ2-1; D is ambiguous. The germline V and J ends were trimmed by 2 bases and 7 bases, with 18 bases remaining between them. This CDR3 region has 16 residues. The germline V gene has CDR1 MNHEY and CDR2 SVGAGI. The chain's CDR3 is CASSYARTPAANEQFF. CDR3 nucleotides: TGTGCCAGCAGTTACGCGAGGACCCCCGCCGCGAATGAGCAGTTCTTC.

The rearrangement links TRBV7-9 to TRBJ2-1; 10 bases are shared with TRBD1. V dropped 0 bases and J dropped 12; count of bases not matched to a gene: 14. Germline V gene lookup returns CDR1 SEHNR and CDR2 FQNEAQ (reference sequence). This CDR3 spans 17 amino acids. CDR3 nucleotide sequence: TGTGCCAGCAGCTTAGCTGGTTGGGACAGGGGAACGGTGGGGCAGTTCTTC. Encoded protein: CASSLAGWDRGTVGQFF. The full variable domain, rest sourced from reference TRBV7-9 and TRBJ2-1, is DTGVSQNPRHKITKRGQNVTFRCDPISEHNRLYWYRQTLGQGPEFLTYFQNEAQLEKSRLLSDRFSAERPKGSFSTLEIQRTEQGDSAMYLCASSLAGWDRGTVGQFFGPGTRLTVL.

V and J are TRBV10-3 and TRBJ2-5; 8 bases line up with TRBD1. CDR1 ENHRY and CDR2 SYGVKD come from the germline V gene. CDR3 length: 15 residues. Trimming cost V 1 base and J 5 bases; bases outside gene matches: 6. CDR3 nucleotides: TGTGCCATCAGTGAGTACGTAAGGACAGGGGAGACCCAGTACTTC. Its protein is CAISEYVRTGETQYF.

DNA of the CDR3: TGTGCCAGCAGGCCCGGGACTAGCGGGAATACGCAGTATTTT. Its translation: CASRPGTSGNTQYF. The chain uses TRBV2 and TRBJ2-3; TRBD2 matches at 13 bases. Unmatched junction bases numbered 4, after V lost 6 bases and J lost 7 bases. CDR3 size: 14 residues. Per germline, CDR1 SNHLY and CDR2 FYNNEI.

The chain uses TRBV4-3 and TRBJ2-5, with D maybe TRBD1 (6 bases). Trimming cost V 0 bases and J 1 base, with 12 bases left between them. CDR3 length equals 16 residues. CDR1 and CDR2 from the germline V gene are LGHNA and YSLEER. In DNA, the CDR3 is TGCGCCAGCAGCCAAGATGTTTGGACAGCCCAAGAGACCCAGTACTTC. Amino acid sequence: CASSQDVWTAQETQYF.

This clone was observed a handful of times. The chain is built from TRBV11-2 and TRBJ1-1; D perhaps matches TRBD1 (6 bases). The germline gives CDR1 SGHAT, CDR2 FQNNGV. The CDR3 runs 15 residues. Trimming took 5 bases from V and 0 from J, leaving 13 bases between them. CDR3 protein: CASSLWRQVNTEAFF. The CDR3 DNA sequence: TGTGCCAGCAGCCTTTGGCGACAGGTGAACACTGAAGCTTTCTTT.

This clone was found once. V gene TRBV7-9 combines with J gene TRBJ2-5, with D maybe TRBD2 (7 bases). This CDR3 has 15 amino acids. The V gene lost 8 bases and the J gene lost 1 base, with 17 bases spanning the gap. Per germline, CDR1 SEHNR and CDR2 FQNEAQ (reference sequence). The CDR3 nucleotides read TGTGCCAGCGGGGGGGCAGGGAACCTCCAAGAGACCCAGTACTTC. Its protein product is CASGGAGNLQETQYF.

V gene TRBV29-1 combines with J gene TRBJ1-5; D remains ambiguous. Trimming cost V 5 bases and J 1 base, with 12 bases left between them. Germline V lookup: CDR1 SQVTM, CDR2 ANQGSEA. The CDR3 is 14 residues long. The CDR3 here is CSVSLQNSNQPQHF. The CDR3 coding sequence is TGCAGCGTTTCGTTACAGAACAGCAATCAGCCCCAGCATTTT.

The chain couples TRBV19 to TRBJ1-2, with 8 bases aligning to TRBD1. V shed 9 bases, J shed 2 bases, and the junction held 2 bases outside the gene matches. The CDR3 is made up of 12 amino acids. Germline CDR1 LNHDA, CDR2 SQIVND (reference sequence). As DNA, the CDR3 is TGTGCCAGCCGGGACAGGAACTATGGCTACACCTTC. Amino acid sequence: CASRDRNYGYTF.

The chain recombines TRBV6-1 with TRBJ1-1; the D gene is possibly TRBD1 (6 bases). CDR1 is MNHNS, CDR2 SASEGT, per germline. The CDR3 has 15 amino acids. V lost 4 bases to trimming and J lost 3 bases, with 15 bases between them. The CDR3 bases are TGTGCCAGCAGTGGGGGGGCCCTCGGGCACACTGAAGCTTTCTTT. Protein: CASSGGALGHTEAFF.

V and J are TRBV9 and TRBJ2-3; D not certain. Per the germline V gene, CDR1 is SGDLS and CDR2 is YYNGEE. The CDR3 spans 15 residues. V was clipped by 0 bases and J by 5 bases, with 13 bases between them. The DNA of the CDR3 is TGTGCCAGCAGCGTAGATTCCGGATCTGGAGATACGCAGTATTTT. It codes for CASSVDSGSGDTQYF.

V and J are TRBV11-2 and TRBJ2-1; the D is unclear. Germline V gene sequence: CDR1 SGHAT, CDR2 FQNNGV. Deletions cut 4 bases from V and 5 bases from J, with 12 bases between. The CDR3 runs 14 residues. CDR3 bases: TGTGCCAGCAGCTCCACGGGTAGGGACAATGAGCAGTTCTTC. Its protein product is CASSSTGRDNEQFF.

V and J are TRBV29-1 and TRBJ1-1, with D hard to call. This CDR3 is 12 amino acids long. The V end lost 4 bases, the J end lost 2 bases, and 8 bases lay between the germline ends. The germline V gene encodes CDR1 SQVTM and CDR2 ANQGSEA. The CDR3 nucleotides are TGCAGCGTTGTACCCGTCAACACTGAAGCTTTCTTT. Translating gives CSVVPVNTEAFF.

The chain carries TRBV19 and TRBJ2-6, with 7 nucleotides matching TRBD1. Germline CDR1 and CDR2: LNHDA and SQIVND (reference sequence). CDR3 length: 17 residues. Losses at the gene ends were 5 bases for V and 0 bases for J; bases not matched to a gene: 7. The CDR3 sequence is CASSGTDYASGANVLTF. Here the CDR3 DNA reads TGTGCCAGTAGTGGGACAGACTACGCCTCTGGGGCCAACGTCCTGACTTTC.

Remarks on this clone: The sample holds other DNA sequences that translate to the same CDR3. The chain carries TRBV20-1 and TRBJ2-5; D not resolved. Germline values: CDR1 DFQATT, CDR2 SNEGSKA (reference sequence). The length of the CDR3 is 11 residues. V was shortened by 1 base and J by 2 bases, with 2 bases between the two germline ends. For the CDR3, the DNA is TGCAGTGCTAGAGTTCAAGAGACCCAGTACTTC. Encoded protein: CSARVQETQYF.

This chain uses TRBV6-6 with TRBJ2-1, with TRBD2 matching 10 bases. Trimming took 5 bases from V and 0 from J; bases not matched to a gene: 4. Germline V gene data show CDR1 as MNHNY and CDR2 as SVGAGI (reference sequence). This CDR3 region has 16 residues. CDR3 sequence (DNA): TGTGCCAGCAGTAAACTAGCGGGAAGCTCCTACAATGAGCAGTTCTTC. Its protein is CASSKLAGSSYNEQFF.

Comment on this clone: Different DNA sequences within this sample yield the same CDR3. The gene calls are TRBV18 and TRBJ1-2; D is unresolved. This CDR3 is 14 amino acids long. The germline V gene encodes CDR1 KGHSH and CDR2 LQKENI. V was clipped by 0 bases and J by 4 bases, with 9 bases between them. In nucleotides, the CDR3 is TGTGCCAGCTCACCACCGGACGGATCCTATGGCTACACCTTC. Its protein product is CASSPPDGSYGYTF.

The chain uses TRBV5-6 and TRBJ1-1, with D unresolved. Germline V gene data show CDR1 as SGHDT and CDR2 as YYEEEE. Trimming left V 6 bases short and J 6 bases short, with 18 bases between. The CDR3 sequence is 14 residues long. CDR3 region: CASTNGVFLAEAFF. The CDR3 coding sequence is TGTGCCAGCACGAACGGGGTCTTTCTGGCTGAAGCTTTCTTT.

V gene TRBV4-3 combines with J gene TRBJ2-5, with 7 bases matching TRBD1. CDR3 length: 14 residues. Germline trimming cut 3 bases from V and 5 bases from J; bases unmatched to any gene: 6. The germline V gene has CDR1 LGHNA and CDR2 YSLEER. The CDR3 protein is CASSHSGRGETQYF. CDR3 in DNA: TGCGCCAGCAGCCACTCTGGCAGGGGGGAGACCCAGTACTTC.

This chain uses TRBV11-2 with TRBJ2-7; 9 bases agree with TRBD2. This CDR3 contains 16 residues. The germline V gene encodes CDR1 SGHAT and CDR2 FQNNGV. V lost 5 bases and J lost 0; bases outside the gene matches: 8. CDR3 nucleotides: TGTGCCAGCAGCCCGCTAGCGGGACCTAGCTCCTACGAGCAGTACTTC. Translation: CASSPLAGPSSYEQYF.

A few counts support this clone. V is TRBV11-2 and J is TRBJ2-3; D may be TRBD2 (6 bases). Trimming stripped 6 bases from V and 0 bases from J, with 13 bases between. The CDR3 covers 15 residues. Germline lookup yields CDR1 SGHAT and CDR2 FQNNGV. The CDR3: CASSRGSGSTDTQYF. CDR3 bases: TGTGCCAGCAGTCGTGGAAGCGGGAGCACAGATACGCAGTATTTT.

The sample holds one count of this clone. The rearrangement joins TRBV28 to TRBJ1-5; unclear D gene. The V and J ends lost 5 bases and 5 bases respectively, with 16 bases between them. The germline V gene has CDR1 MDHEN and CDR2 SYDVKM. The CDR3 runs to 15 residues. CDR3 residues: CASSRLMTPDQPQHF. In DNA, the CDR3 is TGTGCCAGCAGTCGATTGATGACACCAGATCAGCCCCAGCATTTT.

The chain uses TRBV27 and TRBJ2-7; 8 bases match TRBD1. Germline trimming cut 6 bases from V and 5 bases from J; bases unmatched to any gene: 9. This CDR3 has 14 residues. The germline V gene has CDR1 MNHEY and CDR2 SMNVEV (reference sequence). CDR3 sequence reads: CASRPQGASDEQYF. The DNA of the CDR3 is TGTGCCAGCAGACCCCAGGGGGCGTCAGACGAGCAGTACTTC.

In its sample, this clone was seen a few times. This sample also contains other DNA sequences that code for the same CDR3. The genes are TRBV30 and TRBJ1-1, with D uncertain. Germline V gene data show CDR1 as GTSNPN and CDR2 as SVGIG (reference sequence). The V end was cut by 0 bases, the J end by 1 base, with 6 bases between. CDR3 length: 13 residues. This CDR3 is CAWSVRANTEAFF. The CDR3 nucleotides are TGTGCCTGGAGTGTGAGGGCGAACACTGAAGCTTTCTTT.